These 14 T cell receptor beta chains share one sample of origin, sequenced in a study of Graves' ophthalmopathy and Graves' hyperthyroidism. Using RNA transcripts, the TCR beta CDR3 regions were amplified. HTBI-primed RT-PCR formed the first round, and a multiplex PCR formed the second. From the multiplex PCR reads, TCRdb called clonotypes with MiXCR, one entry per CDR3 protein. This table has almost 750,000 distinct CDR3 sequences, roughly 40% appearing once. The specimen was peripheral blood. The source of these receptors is an adult man with Graves' ophthalmopathy.

A single count supports this clonotype. The rearrangement links TRBV15 to TRBJ2-7; 7 bases agree with TRBD1. The V segment lost 0 bases and the J segment 4 bases; nucleotides outside the gene matches: 6. Germline lookup yields CDR1 LNHNV and CDR2 YYDKDF (reference sequence). The CDR3 is 15 amino acids. The CDR3 DNA follows: TGTGCCACCAGCAGAGATGTCCAGGGGGTGTACGAGCAGTACTTC. Protein: CATSRDVQGVYEQYF.

This clonotype was seen a few times. The genes are TRBV7-9 and TRBJ1-2, with D tentatively TRBD1 (5 bases). The CDR3 totals 14 residues. Germline-derived CDR1 and CDR2 are SEHNR and FQNEAQ (reference sequence). Trimming shortened V by 6 bases and J by 8 bases, and 19 bases separated the two germline ends. This CDR3 reads CASSYSSMRGGYTF. As DNA, the CDR3 is TGTGCCAGCAGTTACTCGAGCATGCGGGGCGGCTACACCTTC.

This clonotype has a count of ten or more. This chain links TRBV6-4 with TRBJ2-7; D is perhaps TRBD1 or TRBD2 (6 bases each). CDR1 is MRHNA and CDR2 is SNTAGT in the germline V gene. The CDR3 runs to 9 residues. Trimming pared 6 bases from V and 11 bases from J, leaving 8 bases between. Here the CDR3 reads CASRGGEYF. For the CDR3, the DNA is TGTGCCAGCAGGGGGGGCGAGTACTTC.

This rearrangement joins TRBV7-8 to TRBJ2-2; D not certain. The CDR3 is 15 amino acids. Germline CDR1 and CDR2: SGHVS and FQNEAQ. V was cut by 7 bases and J by 0 bases, with 12 bases left in between. The DNA of the CDR3 is TGTGCCAGCATGGGTGGAGAGACGAACACCGGGGAGCTGTTTTTT. This codes for CASMGGETNTGELFF.

J is TRBJ2-5 and V is TRBV15, with 7 positions matching TRBD2. Germline CDR1 LNHNV, CDR2 YYDKDF (reference sequence). V trimming: 1 base; J trimming: 4 bases; junction bases outside the gene matches: 12. This CDR3 comprises 17 residues. The CDR3 here is CATSRVGGAGRGETQYF. CDR3 in DNA: TGTGCCACCAGCAGAGTAGGAGGAGCAGGGAGGGGAGAGACCCAGTACTTC.

This clonotype was seen a single time. V gene TRBV25-1 combines with J gene TRBJ2-2; 7 positions match TRBD2. This CDR3 spans 16 amino acids. After removal of 7 bases from V and 7 bases from J, the junction contained 15 bases not matched to a gene. Germline loops: CDR1 MGHDK, CDR2 SYGVNS. Written as DNA, the CDR3 is TGTGCCAGCACCTCCTCTATGCGGGGGTCTCACGGGGAGCTGTTTTTT. Its translation: CASTSSMRGSHGELFF. The complete variable domain, with remaining parts taken from reference TRBV25-1 and TRBJ2-2, reads EADIYQTPRYLVIGTGKKITLECSQTMGHDKMYWYQQDPGMELHLIHYSYGVNSTEKGDLSSESTVSRIRTEHFPLTLESARPSHTSQYLCASTSSMRGSHGELFFGEGSRLTVL.

Remarks on this clonotype: Sequence at one end of the junction differs from germline and may be a read error. The chain employs TRBV10-3 and TRBJ1-4; 7 bases line up with TRBD1. CDR3 length equals 14 residues. From germline, CDR1 is ENHRY and CDR2 SYGVKD. The CDR3 nucleotides read TGTGCCAGCAGTGCACAGGGGAAGGGTGAAAAACTGTTTTTT. Translating gives CASSAQGKGEKLFF.

In its sample, this clonotype was seen a few times. The rearrangement links TRBV6-6 to TRBJ1-6; D might be TRBD1 (6 bases). The CDR3 is made up of 16 amino acids. V was pared by 6 bases and J by 9 bases, with 21 bases between. CDR1 is MNHNY and CDR2 is SVGAGI in the germline V gene (reference sequence). The CDR3: CASRLAGAEWGSPLHF. The CDR3 nucleotides read TGTGCCAGCAGGCTCGCAGGGGCAGAGTGGGGTTCACCCCTCCACTTT.

This chain connects TRBV7-9 to TRBJ2-7, with a weak D call TRBD2 (6 bases). Trimming took 3 bases from V and 5 from J, leaving 17 bases between them. Germline CDR1 reads SEHNR; CDR2 reads FQNEAQ (reference sequence). The CDR3 loop spans 15 amino acids. CDR3: CASSFRGLIQNEQYF. The CDR3 DNA is TGTGCCAGCAGCTTTCGGGGACTGATTCAAAACGAGCAGTACTTC. The full variable domain, completed using reference TRBV7-9 and TRBJ2-7, is DTGVSQNPRHKITKRGQNVTFRCDPISEHNRLYWYRQTLGQGPEFLTYFQNEAQLEKSRLLSDRFSAERPKGSFSTLEIQRTEQGDSAMYLCASSFRGLIQNEQYFGPGTRLTVT.

Concerning this clonotype: This could be a read error, since a much larger clone is one nucleotide away. Given the absence of the conserved phenylalanine or tryptophan at the CDR3 end, a read error is likely. V gene TRBV10-3 combines with J gene TRBJ2-7; TRBD1 aligns across 9 bases. Germline V gene lookup returns CDR1 ENHRY and CDR2 SYGVKD. Trimming took 5 bases from V and 3 from J; bases not matched to a gene: 5. The CDR3 is 14 residues long. The CDR3 sequence is CAISIGTGNYEQYS. The CDR3 nucleotides are TGTGCCATCAGTATAGGGACAGGGAACTACGAGCAGTACTCC.

The chain couples TRBV9 to TRBJ1-6; 7 bases line up with TRBD1. Germline assignment: CDR1 SGDLS and CDR2 YYNGEE. Trimming at V came to 0 bases and at J to 16 bases, leaving 4 bases not matched to a gene. This CDR3 has 12 residues. For the CDR3, the DNA is TGTGCCAGCAGCGTAGGTGACAGGGCGCTCCACTTT. Amino acids: CASSVGDRALHF.

CDR3 residues: CSARERQRQLNTIYF. The DNA of the CDR3 is TGCAGTGCTAGAGAACGACAGCGCCAATTGAACACCATATATTTT. The V and J genes are TRBV29-1 and TRBJ1-3; weak D call: TRBD1 (5 bases). This CDR3 region has 15 residues. CDR1 is SQVTM and CDR2 is ANQGSEA in the germline V gene. Filled out from reference TRBV29-1 and TRBJ1-3, the complete variable domain reads SAVISQKPSRDICQRGTSLTIQCQVDSQVTMMFWYRQQPGQSLTLIATANQGSEATYESGFVIDKFPISRPNLTFSTLTVSNMSPEDSSIYLCSARERQRQLNTIYFGEGSWLTVV.

This clonotype was detected only a few times. The chain carries TRBV24-1 and TRBJ1-1; TRBD1 agrees at 7 bases. There are 17 residues in the CDR3. V lost 9 bases to trimming and J lost 1 base; unmatched junction nucleotides: 16. Per germline, CDR1 KGHDR and CDR2 SFDVKD. The CDR3 reads CATPQGHSNRGNTEAFF. The CDR3 coding sequence is TGTGCCACCCCGCAAGGGCACTCCAACAGGGGGAACACTGAAGCTTTCTTT.

The CDR3 region has the DNA TGTGCCAGCAGCCTGGACAGGGTGTACTCTGGAAACACCATATATTTT. Amino acid sequence: CASSLDRVYSGNTIYF. The rearrangement links TRBV5-6 to TRBJ1-3, with 8 bases fitting TRBD1. V lost 4 bases to trimming and J lost 0 bases; unmatched junction nucleotides: 6. This CDR3 is 16 amino acids long. CDR1 and CDR2 from the germline V gene are SGHDT and YYEEEE. The full variable domain, in which reference TRBV5-6 and TRBJ1-3 provide the parts outside the CDR3, is DAGVTQSPTHLIKTRGQQVTLRCSPKSGHDTVSWYQQALGQGPQFIFQYYEEEERQRGNFPDRFSGHQFPNYSSELNVNALLLGDSALYLCASSLDRVYSGNTIYFGEGSWLTVV.